This record looks at one T cell receptor beta chain sequence and its context. Its antigen remains undetermined. Base qualities are not recorded, but no much larger clone differs from it by a single base. V is cut back by 6 bases and J by 3 bases, with 7 bases in the junction unmatched. Taken from cysteine to phenylalanine, the CDR3 has 15 residues. The read is trimmed to its CDR3 DNA, 45 bases read in frame from base 1. In the germline V gene, CDR1 corresponds to SGHVS and CDR2 to FQNEAQ. The CDR3 regions of human TCRbeta chains were analyzed by immunosequencing. For the original study's pipeline: Repertoire TCRs were checked for matches against a reference library of SARS-CoV-2-specific TCRs that had been generated using the MIRA antigen-specificity platform. Breadth was defined as the fraction of unique TCRs that were SARS-CoV-2-associated. Depth was defined as the fraction of total T cells that were SARS-CoV-2-associated. Using the MIRA data, each spike-specific TCR was assigned both to the spike region to which the TCR was reactive and to a CD4 or CD8 class. Log10-transformed breadth and depth values were compared by one-way ANOVA with Sidak's multiple comparisons tests. The clones in this table, taken by TCRdb from immuneACCESS, are in-frame only. Not every clone is retained; where verified, under half of the shortfall comes from an unresolved V gene, and the cause of the rest is unknown. V and J calls and clone size come straight from that table; D and trimming were deduced from the DNA. Present in this sample are fewer than 200,000 clones, around nine tenths of which were seen just once. Around 3.6% of the sample is held by the ten biggest clonotypes.

This record comes from a study of T cell responses to AZD1222 COVID-19 vaccine listed by TCRdb under 2021. With respect to the entire study: A total of under 250 trial participants underwent TCR sequencing, of whom 200 to 220 had received two doses of AZD1222 and 26 had received two doses of the MenACWY control vaccine. Trial participants were enrolled by age into subgroups of 18-55, 56-69 and 70-plus years, and around 150, 29 and 61 TCR-sequenced participants, respectively, were included in these subgroups. On the study overall, not on this receptor specifically: No day 14 peak-response samples were available, so repertoires were characterized only after the peak T cell response. Conclusions about previously exposed vaccinees were limited because only a handful of AZD1222 recipients were SARS-CoV-2 seropositive at baseline. The 56-69-year group was small, and its depth increase did not reach significance, likely because of low power. After two AZD1222 doses, both the breadth and the depth of spike-specific TCRs were significantly higher than at day 0 and than in MenACWY recipients. CD4 TCRs associated with the vaccine covered the entire spike protein, and the dominant responses were in regions 160-218 and 743-854. Participants were mostly white British, with more females than males. The authors suggested clonal diversity may have been underestimated. Epitopes outside the regions mutated in the B.1.351 and B.1.1.7 variants were reportedly recognized by nearly half of the unique spike-specific TCRs.

Sample time point, as interpreted from the label and publication: about 28 days (+/-7) after the second vaccine dose. The treatment or condition label for this specimen denotes: meningococcal conjugate vaccine given as trial control. The vaccinee samples were drawn from two UK trials, COV001 and COV002, one of which was a single-blind randomized controlled phase 2/3 trial testing AZD1222 (ChAdOx1 nCoV-19) in healthy adults. For TCRbeta chain sequencing, PBMC samples were collected from trial participants at day 0 and at day 28 after the second dose. The TCR sequence derives from an adult who received the MenACWY meningococcal vaccine as a control. This sequence uses TRBV7-8 and TRBJ1-5, and 8 bases in between align with TRBD1. The sample in question was peripheral blood, obtained 28 days after the second dose of the MenACWY control vaccine. The CDR3 protein sequence reads: CASSQGQGLNQPQHF. The DNA sequence is given as TGTGCCAGCAGTCAAGGACAGGGCCTCAATCAGCCCCAGCATTTT.